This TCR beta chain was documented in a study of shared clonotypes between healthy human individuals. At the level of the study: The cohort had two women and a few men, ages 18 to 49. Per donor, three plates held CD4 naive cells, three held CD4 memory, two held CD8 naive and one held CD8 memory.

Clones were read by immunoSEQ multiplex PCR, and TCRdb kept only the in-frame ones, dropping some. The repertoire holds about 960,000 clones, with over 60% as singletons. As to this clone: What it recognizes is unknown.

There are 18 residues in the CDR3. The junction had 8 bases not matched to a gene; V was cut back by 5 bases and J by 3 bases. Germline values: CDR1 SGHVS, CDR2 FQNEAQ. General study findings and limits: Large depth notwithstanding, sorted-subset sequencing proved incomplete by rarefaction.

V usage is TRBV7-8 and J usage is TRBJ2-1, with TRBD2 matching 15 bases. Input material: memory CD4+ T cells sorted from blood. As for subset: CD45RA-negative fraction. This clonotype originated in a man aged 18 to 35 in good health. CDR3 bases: TGTGCCAGCAGCCGCGGGACTAGCGGGGGGCTAGGCTACAATGAGCAGTTCTTC. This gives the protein CASSRGTSGGLGYNEQFF. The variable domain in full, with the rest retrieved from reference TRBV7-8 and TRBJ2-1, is GAGVSQSPRYKVAKRGQDVALRCDPISGHVSLFWYQQALGQGPEFLTYFQNEAQLDKSGLPSDRFFAERPEGSVSTLKIQRTQQEDSAVYLCASSRGTSGGLGYNEQFFGPGTRLTVL.